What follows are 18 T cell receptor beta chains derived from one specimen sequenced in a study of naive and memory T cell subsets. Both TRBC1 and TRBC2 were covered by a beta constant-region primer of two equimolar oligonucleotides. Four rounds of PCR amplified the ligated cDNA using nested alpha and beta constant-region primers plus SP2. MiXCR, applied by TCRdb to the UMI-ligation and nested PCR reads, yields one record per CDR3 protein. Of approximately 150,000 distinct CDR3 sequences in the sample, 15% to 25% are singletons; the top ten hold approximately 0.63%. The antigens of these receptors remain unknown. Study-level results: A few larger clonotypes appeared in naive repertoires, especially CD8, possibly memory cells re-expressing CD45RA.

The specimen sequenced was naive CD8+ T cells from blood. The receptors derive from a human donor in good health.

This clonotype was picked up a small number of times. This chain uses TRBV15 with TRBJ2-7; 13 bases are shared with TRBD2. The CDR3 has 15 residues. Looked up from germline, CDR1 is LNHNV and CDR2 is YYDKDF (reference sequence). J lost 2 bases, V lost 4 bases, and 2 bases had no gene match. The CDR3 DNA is TGTGCCACCAGCATAACTAGCGGGAGGGCCTACGAGCAGTACTTC. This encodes CATSITSGRAYEQYF.

CDR3 in DNA: TGTGCCAGCAGCTTGGCAGAGAGCGACTATGGCTACACCTTC. Protein product: CASSLAESDYGYTF. The chain employs TRBV5-5 and TRBJ1-2, with D unclear. V dropped 0 bases and J dropped 3 bases, with 9 bases sitting between them. In germline, CDR1 is SGHKS, CDR2 YYEKEE (reference sequence). The CDR3 contains 14 residues. The variable domain in full, with the rest retrieved from reference TRBV5-5 and TRBJ1-2, is DAGVTQSPTHLIKTRGQQVTLRCSPISGHKSVSWYQQVLGQGPQFIFQYYEKEERGRGNFPDRFSARQFPNYSSELNVNALLLGDSALYLCASSLAESDYGYTFGSGTRLTVV.

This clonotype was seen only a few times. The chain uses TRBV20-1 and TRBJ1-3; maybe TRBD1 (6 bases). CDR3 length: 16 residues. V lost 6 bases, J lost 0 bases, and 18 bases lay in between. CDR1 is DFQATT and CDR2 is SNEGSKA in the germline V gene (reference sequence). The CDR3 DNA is TGCAGTGCCCCGGACAGAACTATGAGCTCTGGAAACACCATATATTTT. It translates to CSAPDRTMSSGNTIYF.

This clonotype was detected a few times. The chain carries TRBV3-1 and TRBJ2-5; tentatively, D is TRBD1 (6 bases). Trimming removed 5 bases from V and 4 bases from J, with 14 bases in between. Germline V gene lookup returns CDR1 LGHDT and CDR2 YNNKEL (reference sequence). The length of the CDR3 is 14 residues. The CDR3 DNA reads TGTGCCAGCAGCTCAAGAGGGGGAGTAGAGACCCAGTACTTC. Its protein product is CASSSRGGVETQYF.

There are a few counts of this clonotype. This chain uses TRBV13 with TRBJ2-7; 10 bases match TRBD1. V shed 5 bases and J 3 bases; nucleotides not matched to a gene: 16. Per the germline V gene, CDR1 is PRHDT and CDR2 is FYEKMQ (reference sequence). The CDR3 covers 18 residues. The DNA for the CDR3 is TGTGCCAGCAGCATCTCCGGGACAGGGGCCACTGAAGGCTACGAGCAGTACTTC. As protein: CASSISGTGATEGYEQYF.

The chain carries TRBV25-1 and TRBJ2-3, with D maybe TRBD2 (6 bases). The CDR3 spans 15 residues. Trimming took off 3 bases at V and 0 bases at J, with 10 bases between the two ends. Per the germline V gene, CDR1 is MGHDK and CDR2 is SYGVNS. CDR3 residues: CASSDPSDSTDTQYF. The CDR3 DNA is TGTGCCAGCAGTGACCCTAGCGATAGCACAGATACGCAGTATTTT.

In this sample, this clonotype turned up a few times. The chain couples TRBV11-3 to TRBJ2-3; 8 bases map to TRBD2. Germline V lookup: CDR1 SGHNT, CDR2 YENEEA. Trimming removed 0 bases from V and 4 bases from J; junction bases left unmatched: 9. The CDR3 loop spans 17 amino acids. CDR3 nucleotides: TGTGCCAGCAGCTTAGAACCAAGCGGGAGTGGATCAGATACGCAGTATTTT. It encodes CASSLEPSGSGSDTQYF.

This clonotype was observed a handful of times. As DNA, the CDR3 is TGTGCCAGCAGTCCTCCCCTCTTTACGGGCGGGGAGCTGTTTTTT. Encoded protein: CASSPPLFTGGELFF. V gene TRBV27 combines with J gene TRBJ2-2; D not resolved. The germline V gene has CDR1 MNHEY and CDR2 SMNVEV (reference sequence). V lost 5 bases and J lost 7, with 17 bases in between. This CDR3 has 15 amino acids.

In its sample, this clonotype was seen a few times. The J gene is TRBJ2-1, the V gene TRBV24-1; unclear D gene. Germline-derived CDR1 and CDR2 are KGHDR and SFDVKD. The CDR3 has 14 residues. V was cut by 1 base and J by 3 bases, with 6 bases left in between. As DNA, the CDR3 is TGTGCCACCAGTGATTTACTGGACTACAATGAGCAGTTCTTC. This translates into CATSDLLDYNEQFF.

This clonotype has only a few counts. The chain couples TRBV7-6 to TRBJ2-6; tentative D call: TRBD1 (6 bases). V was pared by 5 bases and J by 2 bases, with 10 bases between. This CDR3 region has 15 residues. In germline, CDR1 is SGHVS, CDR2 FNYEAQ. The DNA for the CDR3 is TGTGCCAGCAGCACGACAGGCCCTGGGGCCAACGTCCTGACTTTC. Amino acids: CASSTTGPGANVLTF.

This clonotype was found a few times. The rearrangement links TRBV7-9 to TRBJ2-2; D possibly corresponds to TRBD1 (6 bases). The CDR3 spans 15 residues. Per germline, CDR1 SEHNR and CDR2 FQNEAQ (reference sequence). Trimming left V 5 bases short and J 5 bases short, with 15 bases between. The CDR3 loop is CASSHRVDGTGELFF. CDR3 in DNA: TGTGCCAGCAGCCACAGGGTGGATGGGACCGGGGAGCTGTTTTTT.

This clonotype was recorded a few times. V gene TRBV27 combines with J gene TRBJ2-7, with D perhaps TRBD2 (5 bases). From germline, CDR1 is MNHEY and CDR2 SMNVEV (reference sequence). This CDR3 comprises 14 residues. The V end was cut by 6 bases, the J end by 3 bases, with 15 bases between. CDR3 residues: CASSLDGIYYEQYF. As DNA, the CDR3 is TGTGCCAGCAGCCTTGACGGGATCTACTACGAGCAGTACTTC.

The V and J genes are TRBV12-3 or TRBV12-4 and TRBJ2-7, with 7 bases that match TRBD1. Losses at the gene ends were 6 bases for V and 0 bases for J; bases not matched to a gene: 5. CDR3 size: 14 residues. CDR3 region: CASSNRDSSYEQYF. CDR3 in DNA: TGTGCCAGCAGCAATCGGGACAGCTCCTACGAGCAGTACTTC.

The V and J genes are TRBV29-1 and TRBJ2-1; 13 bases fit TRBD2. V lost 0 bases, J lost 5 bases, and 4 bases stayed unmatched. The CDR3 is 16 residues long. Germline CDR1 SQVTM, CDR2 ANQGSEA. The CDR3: CSVEDRLAGGHNEQFF. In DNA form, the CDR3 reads TGCAGCGTTGAAGATAGACTAGCGGGAGGTCACAATGAGCAGTTCTTC.

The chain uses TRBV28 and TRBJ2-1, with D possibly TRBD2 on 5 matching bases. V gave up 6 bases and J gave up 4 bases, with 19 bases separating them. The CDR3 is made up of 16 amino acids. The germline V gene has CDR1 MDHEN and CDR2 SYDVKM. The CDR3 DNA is TGTGCCAGCAGCTTTACCCGGGTTTCGGGGTACAATGAGCAGTTCTTC. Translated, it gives CASSFTRVSGYNEQFF.

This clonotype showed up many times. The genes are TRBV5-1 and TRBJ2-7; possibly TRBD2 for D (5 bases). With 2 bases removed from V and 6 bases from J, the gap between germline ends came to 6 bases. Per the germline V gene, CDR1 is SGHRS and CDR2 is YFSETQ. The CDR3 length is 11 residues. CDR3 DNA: TGCGCCAGCAGCTTCGCGGGCGAGCAGTACTTC. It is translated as CASSFAGEQYF.

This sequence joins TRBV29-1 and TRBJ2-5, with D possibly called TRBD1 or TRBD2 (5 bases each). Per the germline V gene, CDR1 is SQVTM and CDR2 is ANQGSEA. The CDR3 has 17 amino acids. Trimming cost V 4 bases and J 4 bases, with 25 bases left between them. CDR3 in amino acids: CSVGCWRPVSGGETQYF. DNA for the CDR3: TGCAGCGTTGGCTGCTGGAGACCCGTGAGTGGGGGAGAGACCCAGTACTTC.

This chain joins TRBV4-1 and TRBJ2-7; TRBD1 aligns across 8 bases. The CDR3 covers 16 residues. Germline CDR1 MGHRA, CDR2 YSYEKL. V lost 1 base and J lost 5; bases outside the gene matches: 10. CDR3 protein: CASSQVPLTGANEQYF. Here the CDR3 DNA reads TGCGCCAGCAGCCAAGTCCCCCTGACAGGGGCGAACGAGCAGTACTTC.